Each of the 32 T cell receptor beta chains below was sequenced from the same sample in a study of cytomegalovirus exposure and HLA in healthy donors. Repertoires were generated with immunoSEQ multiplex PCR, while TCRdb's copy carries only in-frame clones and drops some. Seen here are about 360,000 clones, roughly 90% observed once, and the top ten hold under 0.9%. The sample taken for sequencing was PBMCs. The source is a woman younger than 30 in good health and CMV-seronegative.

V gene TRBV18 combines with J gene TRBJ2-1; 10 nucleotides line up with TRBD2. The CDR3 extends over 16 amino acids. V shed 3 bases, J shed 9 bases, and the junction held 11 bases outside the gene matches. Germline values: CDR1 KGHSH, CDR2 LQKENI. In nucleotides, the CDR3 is TGTGCCAGCTCACCGAACAAAGCGGGAGGGTGGAGTGAGCAGTTCTTC. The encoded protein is CASSPNKAGGWSEQFF.

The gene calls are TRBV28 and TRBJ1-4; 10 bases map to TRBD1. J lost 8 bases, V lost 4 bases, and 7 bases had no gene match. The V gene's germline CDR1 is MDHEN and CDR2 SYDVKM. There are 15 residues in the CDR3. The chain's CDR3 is CASSSPGTGEEKLFF. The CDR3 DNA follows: TGTGCCAGCAGTTCCCCCGGGACAGGGGAAGAAAAACTGTTTTTT.

The CDR3 sequence is CSVQAWADGYTF. As DNA, the CDR3 is TGCAGCGTTCAAGCGTGGGCAGATGGCTACACCTTC. This chain joins TRBV29-1 and TRBJ1-2; no definite D call. The germline gives CDR1 SQVTM, CDR2 ANQGSEA. CDR3 size: 12 residues. V was trimmed by 5 bases and J by 6 bases, leaving 13 bases between them.

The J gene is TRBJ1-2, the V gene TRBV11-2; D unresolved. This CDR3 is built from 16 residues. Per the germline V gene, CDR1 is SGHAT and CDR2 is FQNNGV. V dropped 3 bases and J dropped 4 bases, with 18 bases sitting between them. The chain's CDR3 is CASSLSGDGSFYGYTF. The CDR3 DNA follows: TGTGCCAGCAGCTTGTCCGGAGACGGATCCTTCTATGGCTACACCTTC.

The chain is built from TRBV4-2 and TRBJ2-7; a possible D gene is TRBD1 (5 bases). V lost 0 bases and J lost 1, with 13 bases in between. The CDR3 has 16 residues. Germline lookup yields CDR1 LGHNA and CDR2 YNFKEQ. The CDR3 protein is CASSQDVEGVSYEQYF. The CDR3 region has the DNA TGTGCCAGCAGCCAAGATGTGGAAGGGGTTTCCTACGAGCAGTACTTC.

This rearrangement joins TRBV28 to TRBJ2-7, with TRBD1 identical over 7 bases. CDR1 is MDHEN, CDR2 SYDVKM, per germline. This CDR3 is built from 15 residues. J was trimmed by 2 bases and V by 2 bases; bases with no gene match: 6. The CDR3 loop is CASSLMRQGPYEQYF. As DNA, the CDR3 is TGTGCCAGCAGTTTAATGAGACAGGGCCCCTACGAGCAGTACTTC. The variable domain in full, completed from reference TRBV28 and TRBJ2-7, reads DVKVTQSSRYLVKRTGEKVFLECVQDMDHENMFWYRQDPGLGLRLIYFSYDVKMKEKGDIPEGYSVSREKKERFSLILESASTNQTSMYLCASSLMRQGPYEQYFGPGTRLTVT.

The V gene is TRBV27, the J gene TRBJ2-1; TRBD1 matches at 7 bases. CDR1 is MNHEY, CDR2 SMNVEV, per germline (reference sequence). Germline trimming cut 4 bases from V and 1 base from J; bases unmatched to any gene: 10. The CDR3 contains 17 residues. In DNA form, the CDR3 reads TGTGCCAGCAGTTCTCCCGCCACAGGGGTTTCCTACAATGAGCAGTTCTTC. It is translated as CASSSPATGVSYNEQFF.

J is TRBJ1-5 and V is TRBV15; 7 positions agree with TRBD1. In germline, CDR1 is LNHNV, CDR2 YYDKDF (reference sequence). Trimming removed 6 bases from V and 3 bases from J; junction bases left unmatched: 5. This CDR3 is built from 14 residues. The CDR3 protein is CATSPTGSNQPQHF. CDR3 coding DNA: TGTGCCACCAGTCCGACAGGGTCCAATCAGCCCCAGCATTTT.

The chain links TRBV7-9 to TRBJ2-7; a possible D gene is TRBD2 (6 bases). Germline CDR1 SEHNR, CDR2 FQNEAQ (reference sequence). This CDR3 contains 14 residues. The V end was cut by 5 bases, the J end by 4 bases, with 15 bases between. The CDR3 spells CASSPPLGGYEQYF. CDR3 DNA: TGTGCCAGCAGCCCACCCCTTGGGGGGTACGAGCAGTACTTC. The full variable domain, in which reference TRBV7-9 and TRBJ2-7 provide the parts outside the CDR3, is DTGVSQNPRHKITKRGQNVTFRCDPISEHNRLYWYRQTLGQGPEFLTYFQNEAQLEKSRLLSDRFSAERPKGSFSTLEIQRTEQGDSAMYLCASSPPLGGYEQYFGPGTRLTVT.

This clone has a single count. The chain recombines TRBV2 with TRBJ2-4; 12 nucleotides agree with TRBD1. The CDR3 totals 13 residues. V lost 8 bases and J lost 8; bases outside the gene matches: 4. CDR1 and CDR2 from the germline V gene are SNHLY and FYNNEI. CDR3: CASGTGGAYIQYF. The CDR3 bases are TGTGCCAGCGGGACAGGGGGCGCATACATTCAGTACTTC.

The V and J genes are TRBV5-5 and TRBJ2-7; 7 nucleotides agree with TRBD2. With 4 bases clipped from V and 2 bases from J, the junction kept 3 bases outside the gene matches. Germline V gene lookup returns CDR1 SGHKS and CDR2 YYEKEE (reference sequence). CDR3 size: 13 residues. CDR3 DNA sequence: TGTGCCAGCAGCGGGACTACACCCTACGAGCAGTACTTC. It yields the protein CASSGTTPYEQYF.

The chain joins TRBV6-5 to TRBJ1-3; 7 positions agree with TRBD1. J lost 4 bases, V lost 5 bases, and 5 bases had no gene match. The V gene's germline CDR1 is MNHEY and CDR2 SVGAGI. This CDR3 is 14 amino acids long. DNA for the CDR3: TGTGCCAGCAGTCAAGGGGGCTCGGGAAACACCATATATTTT. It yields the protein CASSQGGSGNTIYF.

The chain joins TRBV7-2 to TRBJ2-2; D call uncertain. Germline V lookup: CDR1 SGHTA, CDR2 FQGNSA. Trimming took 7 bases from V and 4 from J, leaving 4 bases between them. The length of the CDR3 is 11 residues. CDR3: CASTLTGELFF. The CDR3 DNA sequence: TGTGCCAGCACCCTCACCGGGGAGCTGTTTTTT. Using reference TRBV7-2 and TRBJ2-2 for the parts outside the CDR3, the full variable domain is GAGVSQSPSNKVTEKGKDVELRCDPISGHTALYWYRQSLGQGLEFLIYFQGNSAPDKSGLPSDRFSAERTGGSVSTLTIQRTQQEDSAVYLCASTLTGELFFGEGSRLTVL.

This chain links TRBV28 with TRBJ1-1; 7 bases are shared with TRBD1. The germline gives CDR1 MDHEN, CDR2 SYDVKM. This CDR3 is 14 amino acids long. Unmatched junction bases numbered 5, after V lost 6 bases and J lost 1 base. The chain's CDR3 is CASSKGAGNTEAFF. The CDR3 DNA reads TGTGCCAGCAGCAAGGGGGCGGGGAACACTGAAGCTTTCTTT.

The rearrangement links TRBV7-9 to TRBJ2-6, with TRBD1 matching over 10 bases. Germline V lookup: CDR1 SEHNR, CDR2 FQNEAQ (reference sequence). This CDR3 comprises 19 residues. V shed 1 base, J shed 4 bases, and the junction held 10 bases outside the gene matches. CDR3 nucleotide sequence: TGTGCCAGCAGCTTAGGAACGTGGGACAGGGGTCCCGGGGCCAACGTCCTGACTTTC. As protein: CASSLGTWDRGPGANVLTF.

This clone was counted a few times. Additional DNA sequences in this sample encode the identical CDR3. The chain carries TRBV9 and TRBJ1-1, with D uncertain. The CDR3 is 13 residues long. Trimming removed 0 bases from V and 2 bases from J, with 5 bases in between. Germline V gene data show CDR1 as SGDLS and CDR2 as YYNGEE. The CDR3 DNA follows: TGTGCCAGCAGCGTAGAACTCAACACTGAAGCTTTCTTT. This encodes CASSVELNTEAFF.

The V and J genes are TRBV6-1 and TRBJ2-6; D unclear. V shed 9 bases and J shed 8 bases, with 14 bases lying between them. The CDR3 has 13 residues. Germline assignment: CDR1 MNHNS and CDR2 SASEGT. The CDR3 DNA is TGTGCCAGTTCTTTGGCGGCAACCAACGTCCTGACTTTC. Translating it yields CASSLAATNVLTF.

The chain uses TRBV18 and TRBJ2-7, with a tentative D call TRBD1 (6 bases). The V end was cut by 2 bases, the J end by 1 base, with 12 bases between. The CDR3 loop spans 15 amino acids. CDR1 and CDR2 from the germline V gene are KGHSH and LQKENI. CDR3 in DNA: TGTGCCAGCTCACCAAGTAAGGGGGTATCCTACGAGCAGTACTTC. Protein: CASSPSKGVSYEQYF.

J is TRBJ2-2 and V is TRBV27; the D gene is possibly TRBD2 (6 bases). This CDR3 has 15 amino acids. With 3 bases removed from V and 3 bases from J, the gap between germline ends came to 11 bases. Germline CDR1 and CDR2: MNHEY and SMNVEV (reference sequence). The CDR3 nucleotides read TGTGCCAGCAGTTTGATTAGCGGTTACACCGGGGAGCTGTTTTTT. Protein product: CASSLISGYTGELFF.

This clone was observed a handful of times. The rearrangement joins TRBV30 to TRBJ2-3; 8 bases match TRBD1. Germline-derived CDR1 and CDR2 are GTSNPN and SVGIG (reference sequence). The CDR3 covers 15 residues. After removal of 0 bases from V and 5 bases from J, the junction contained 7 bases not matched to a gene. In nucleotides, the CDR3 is TGTGCCTGGAGTGTTGGACAGGGAAGGTTAGATACGCAGTATTTT. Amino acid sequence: CAWSVGQGRLDTQYF. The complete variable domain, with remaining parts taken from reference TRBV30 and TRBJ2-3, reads SQTIHQWPATLVQPVGSPLSLECTVEGTSNPNLYWYRQAAGRGLQLLFYSVGIGQISSEVPQNLSASRPQDRQFILSSKKLLLSDSGFYLCAWSVGQGRLDTQYFGPGTRLTVL.

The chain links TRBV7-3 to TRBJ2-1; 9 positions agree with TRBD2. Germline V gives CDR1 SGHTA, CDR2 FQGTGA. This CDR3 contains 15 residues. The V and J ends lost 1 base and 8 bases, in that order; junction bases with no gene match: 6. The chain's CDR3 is CASSLMAGGPHEQFF. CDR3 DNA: TGTGCCAGCAGCTTAATGGCGGGAGGGCCGCATGAGCAGTTCTTC. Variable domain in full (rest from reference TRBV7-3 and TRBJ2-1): GAGVSQTPSNKVTEKGKYVELRCDPISGHTALYWYRQSLGQGPEFLIYFQGTGAADDSGLPNDRFFAVRPEGSVSTLKIQRTERGDSAVYLCASSLMAGGPHEQFFGPGTRLTVL.

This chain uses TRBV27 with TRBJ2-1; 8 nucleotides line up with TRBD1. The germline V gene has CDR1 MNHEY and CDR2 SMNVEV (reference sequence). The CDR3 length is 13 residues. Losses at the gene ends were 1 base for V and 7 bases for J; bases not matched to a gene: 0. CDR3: CASSLWTGNEQFF. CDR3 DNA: TGTGCCAGCAGTTTATGGACAGGGAATGAGCAGTTCTTC.

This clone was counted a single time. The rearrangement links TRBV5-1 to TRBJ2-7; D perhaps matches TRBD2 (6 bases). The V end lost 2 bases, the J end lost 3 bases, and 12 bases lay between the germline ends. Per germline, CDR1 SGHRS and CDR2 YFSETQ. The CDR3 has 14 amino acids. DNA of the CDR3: TGCGCCAGCAGCTTCAGGGACTTTCACTACGAGCAGTACTTC. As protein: CASSFRDFHYEQYF.

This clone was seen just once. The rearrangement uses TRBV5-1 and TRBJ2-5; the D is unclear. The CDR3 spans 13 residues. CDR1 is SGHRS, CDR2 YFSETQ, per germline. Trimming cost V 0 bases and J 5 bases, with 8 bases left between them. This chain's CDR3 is CASSLAVQETQYF. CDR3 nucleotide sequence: TGCGCCAGCAGCTTGGCAGTCCAGGAGACCCAGTACTTC.

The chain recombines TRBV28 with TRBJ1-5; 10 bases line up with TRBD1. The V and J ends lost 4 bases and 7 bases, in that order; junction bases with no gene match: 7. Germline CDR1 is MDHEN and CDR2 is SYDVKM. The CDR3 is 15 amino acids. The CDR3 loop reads CASSSQGTGVQPQHF. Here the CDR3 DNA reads TGTGCCAGCAGTTCCCAAGGGACAGGGGTACAGCCCCAGCATTTT.

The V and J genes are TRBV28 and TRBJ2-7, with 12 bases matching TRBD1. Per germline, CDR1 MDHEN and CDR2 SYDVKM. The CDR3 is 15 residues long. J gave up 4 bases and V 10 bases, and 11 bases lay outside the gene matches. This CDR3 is CAIAPMGQGAYEQYF. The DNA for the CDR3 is TGTGCCATCGCCCCGATGGGACAGGGGGCTTACGAGCAGTACTTC.

CDR3 coding DNA: TGCGCCAGCAGCTTGGGACAGGGGAGCTATGGCTACACCTTC. This translates into CASSLGQGSYGYTF. The rearrangement uses TRBV5-1 and TRBJ1-2, with TRBD1 matching over 8 bases. CDR1 SGHRS and CDR2 YFSETQ come from the germline V gene. The CDR3 has 14 residues. Trimming removed 0 bases from V and 4 bases from J; junction bases left unmatched: 2.

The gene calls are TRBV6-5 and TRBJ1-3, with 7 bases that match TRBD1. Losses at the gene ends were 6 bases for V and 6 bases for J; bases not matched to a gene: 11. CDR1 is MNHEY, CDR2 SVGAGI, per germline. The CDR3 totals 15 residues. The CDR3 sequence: CASRTTVGTANTIYF. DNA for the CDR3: TGTGCCAGCAGAACCACTGTAGGGACAGCAAACACCATATATTTT.

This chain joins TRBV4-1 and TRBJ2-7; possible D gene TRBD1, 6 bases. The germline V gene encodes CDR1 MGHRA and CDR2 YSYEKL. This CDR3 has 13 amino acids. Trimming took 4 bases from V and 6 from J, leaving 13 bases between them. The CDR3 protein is CASSLGTSGEQYF. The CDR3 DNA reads TGCGCCAGCAGCCTGGGGACATCTGGCGAGCAGTACTTC.

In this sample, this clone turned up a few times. DNA of the CDR3: TGTGCCAGCAGCTTAGGGACAACTGGAAACATTCAGTACTTC. This codes for CASSLGTTGNIQYF. The V and J genes are TRBV13 and TRBJ2-4; D unclear. The length of the CDR3 is 14 residues. CDR1 is PRHDT, CDR2 FYEKMQ, per germline (reference sequence). V lost 0 bases to trimming and J lost 6 bases, with 9 bases between them.

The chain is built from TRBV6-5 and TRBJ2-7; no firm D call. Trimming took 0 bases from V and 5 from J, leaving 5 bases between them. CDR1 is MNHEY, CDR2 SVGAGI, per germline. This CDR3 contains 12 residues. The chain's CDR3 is CASSYSRNEQYF. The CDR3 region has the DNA TGTGCCAGCAGTTACTCCAGGAACGAGCAGTACTTC.

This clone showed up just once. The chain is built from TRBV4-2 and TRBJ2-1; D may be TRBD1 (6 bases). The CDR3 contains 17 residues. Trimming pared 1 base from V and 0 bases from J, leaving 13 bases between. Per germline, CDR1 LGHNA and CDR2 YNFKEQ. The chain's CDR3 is CASSQAGARGSYNEQFF. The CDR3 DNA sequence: TGTGCCAGCAGCCAAGCTGGGGCCAGGGGCTCCTACAATGAGCAGTTCTTC.